These 7 T cell receptor beta chains originate from one sample sequenced in a study of lymphopenia after photon versus proton radiotherapy (dated by TCRdb to the late 2010s). The receptor library was made with the immunoSEQ multiplex PCR assay. Sourced from immuneACCESS, this table was stored by TCRdb with only in-frame sequences that have V and J called. A share of the clones is absent; for the studies checked, an unresolved V gene accounts for under half, and the remainder has no known explanation. Present in this sample are approximately 91,000 clones, over 70% of which were seen just once. The ten largest clones add up to over 1.1% of the sample. The input for sequencing was peripheral blood, taken from a patient treated with proton-based radiotherapy. These receptors came from a man aged 60 to 69 with pancreatic cancer.

The chain joins TRBV28 to TRBJ1-3; the D is unclear. Germline CDR1 reads MDHEN; CDR2 reads SYDVKM. V gave up 7 bases and J gave up 2 bases, with 6 bases separating them. CDR3 length: 12 amino acids. The CDR3: CASTHPGNTIYF. The DNA of the CDR3 is TGTGCCAGCACTCACCCTGGAAACACCATATATTTT.

The rearrangement uses TRBV7-9 and TRBJ2-2; unclear D gene. V lost 2 bases and J lost 1, with 5 bases in between. Germline assignment: CDR1 SEHNR and CDR2 FQNEAQ (reference sequence). The CDR3 runs to 14 residues. In nucleotides, the CDR3 is TGTGCCAGCAGCTTAATCCGGAACACCGGGGAGCTGTTTTTT. This sequence encodes CASSLIRNTGELFF.

This clone was seen just once. The chain uses TRBV29-1 and TRBJ1-2; D unresolved. Trimming cost V 5 bases and J 6 bases, with 19 bases left between them. The CDR3 is 14 residues long. Per germline, CDR1 SQVTM and CDR2 ANQGSEA. The CDR3 here is CSVKRGWGRDGYTF. CDR3 DNA sequence: TGCAGCGTTAAGCGTGGATGGGGTCGGGATGGCTACACCTTC.

The V gene is TRBV28, the J gene TRBJ1-1; no firm D call. The germline V and J ends were trimmed by 6 bases and 0 bases, with 14 bases remaining between them. Per germline, CDR1 MDHEN and CDR2 SYDVKM. CDR3 length: 15 amino acids. This chain's CDR3 is CASSSPPSLNTEAFF. DNA for the CDR3: TGTGCCAGCAGCTCCCCACCATCCTTGAACACTGAAGCTTTCTTT.

This chain links TRBV28 with TRBJ2-2; perhaps TRBD2 as D (5 bases). The CDR3 covers 15 residues. V was cut by 3 bases and J by 2 bases, with 10 bases left in between. Germline values: CDR1 MDHEN, CDR2 SYDVKM. CDR3 DNA sequence: TGTGCCAGCAGTTTGCTGGGAGACAACACCGGGGAGCTGTTTTTT. This sequence encodes CASSLLGDNTGELFF.

This chain links TRBV11-3 with TRBJ1-1; no definite D call. CDR1 is SGHNT and CDR2 is YENEEA in the germline V gene. The CDR3 is 13 amino acids. V lost 1 base and J lost 1, with 4 bases in between. The DNA for the CDR3 is TGTGCCAGCAGCTTAGGAGGGAACACTGAAGCTTTCTTT. It is translated as CASSLGGNTEAFF.

The chain is built from TRBV4-1 and TRBJ2-3; D is perhaps TRBD1 or TRBD2 (5 bases each). Germline values: CDR1 MGHRA, CDR2 YSYEKL. CDR3 length: 16 residues. The germline V and J ends were trimmed by 0 bases and 2 bases, with 12 bases remaining between them. CDR3 sequence reads: CASSQDTGGVTDTQYF. As DNA, the CDR3 is TGCGCCAGCAGCCAAGATACTGGGGGAGTCACAGATACGCAGTATTTT.